The T cell receptor beta chain described here comes from a study of STAT5B mutations in CD4+ large granular lymphocyte leukemia. Findings and limits, study-wide: No patients shared main leukemic clonotypes, though approximately 26% appeared at low frequency elsewhere.

Libraries were prepared by immunoSEQ multiplex PCR; TCRdb keeps only in-frame clonotypes and omits some of them. Found here are tens of thousands of clones, about four fifths of them singletons; the top ten hold about 3.8%. The CDR3 has 16 residues. V shed 1 base and J shed 4 bases, with 16 bases lying between them. CDR1 is MDHEN, CDR2 SYDVKM, per germline. On this clone itself: Its antigen remains unknown.

Sequenced: CD4+ T cells from blood buffy coats. This rearrangement joins TRBV28 to TRBJ1-2; the D gene is possibly TRBD1 (6 bases). The origin of this receptor is a human donor in good health. CDR3 DNA sequence: TGTGCCAGCAGTTTATATTCTTCTGTCAGGGGCTATGGCTACACCTTC. Protein: CASSLYSSVRGYGYTF.